A single sample is the source of the 22 T cell receptor beta chains below, sequenced in a study of chemoradiotherapy in HPV16-positive cancers. Libraries were prepared by immunoSEQ multiplex PCR; TCRdb keeps only in-frame clonotypes and omits some of them. The sample lists more than 2,000 clones; about 78% were seen once. Here the sequenced sample was tumor tissue, taken from a patient who underwent chemoradiotherapy. The receptors were sampled from a human donor with HPV-associated anogenital cancer.

The V call is TRBV5-1, the J call TRBJ2-7; no definite D call. V was pared by 0 bases and J by 4 bases, with 14 bases between. CDR3 size: 15 residues. Germline assignment: CDR1 SGHRS and CDR2 YFSETQ. The CDR3 spells CASSLEVGDPYEQYF. CDR3 nucleotide sequence: TGCGCCAGCAGCTTGGAGGTAGGAGACCCATACGAGCAGTACTTC.

As concerns this clone: The CDR3 carries no conserved terminal phenylalanine or tryptophan, so it likely arises from a read error. The rearrangement uses TRBV30 and TRBJ1-4, with D possibly matching TRBD1 (6 bases). The CDR3 consists of 14 residues. The germline V gene has CDR1 GTSNPN and CDR2 SVGIG (reference sequence). Trimming took off 3 bases at V and 7 bases at J, with 15 bases between the two ends. The CDR3, as DNA: TGTGCCTGGAGGCGGGAAGGGGGTAGTGAAAAACTGTTTTGT. Translated: CAWRREGGSEKLFC.

This chain links TRBV19 with TRBJ2-2; 10 bases align to TRBD1. This CDR3 comprises 15 residues. Losses at the gene ends were 5 bases for V and 7 bases for J; bases not matched to a gene: 7. Germline values: CDR1 LNHDA, CDR2 SQIVND (reference sequence). CDR3 nucleotide sequence: TGTGCCAGTAGTCCAGAGACAGGGGGCTACGGGGAGCTGTTTTTT. As protein: CASSPETGGYGELFF.

The CDR3 region is CASSYELNAGGEQYF. In DNA, the CDR3 is TGCGCCAGCAGCTACGAACTTAACGCCGGGGGAGAGCAGTACTTC. The chain carries TRBV5-1 and TRBJ2-7; D is possibly TRBD2 (6 bases). Looked up from germline, CDR1 is SGHRS and CDR2 is YFSETQ. CDR3 length equals 15 residues. Trimming left V 3 bases short and J 7 bases short, with 20 bases between.

This clone was seen only once. The junction shows a germline mismatch at one end, possibly a read error. The same CDR3 also results from other DNA sequences found in this sample. J is TRBJ2-7 and V is TRBV7-8, with D perhaps TRBD2 (6 bases). CDR3 size: 13 residues. Germline loops: CDR1 SGHVS, CDR2 FQNEAQ. The CDR3 is CASSPWGGHEQYF. The CDR3 nucleotides are TGCGCCAGCAGCCCGTGGGGAGGACACGAGCAGTACTTC.

This clone was detected only a few times. The chain employs TRBV23-1 and TRBJ2-2; D uncertain. TRBV23-1 is flagged as an ORF with uncertain function. Trimming removed 3 bases at V and 6 bases at J, with 17 bases between. This CDR3 has 16 amino acids. DNA of the CDR3: TGCGCCAGCAGTCACCCCGCCGAGAAGGACCCCGGGGAGCTGTTTTTT. Its protein product is CASSHPAEKDPGELFF.

The rearrangement links TRBV2 to TRBJ2-5; TRBD2 might be the D (6 bases). Trimming pared 7 bases from V and 1 base from J, leaving 19 bases between. The CDR3 runs 16 residues. CDR1 and CDR2 (germline): SNHLY, FYNNEI. The CDR3 sequence: CASTEDLARLQETQYF. The CDR3 nucleotides read TGTGCCAGCACCGAGGATCTAGCGAGACTCCAAGAGACCCAGTACTTC.

Regarding this clone: Different DNA sequences within this sample yield the same CDR3. The rearrangement uses TRBV5-1 and TRBJ2-5; no definite D call. V dropped 2 bases and J dropped 5 bases, with 10 bases sitting between them. CDR1 SGHRS and CDR2 YFSETQ come from the germline V gene. This CDR3 has 13 amino acids. The CDR3 reads CASSFEGLETQYF. Here the CDR3 DNA reads TGCGCCAGCAGCTTCGAAGGGTTGGAGACCCAGTACTTC. Full variable domain (rest looked up from reference TRBV5-1 and TRBJ2-5): KAGVTQTPRYLIKTRGQQVTLSCSPISGHRSVSWYQQTPGQGLQFLFEYFSETQRNKGNFPGRFSGRQFSNSRSEMNVSTLELGDSALYLCASSFEGLETQYFGPGTRLLVL.

Regarding this clone: The conserved phenylalanine or tryptophan normally closing the CDR3 is absent here, so this likely arose from a read error. The CDR3 is CASSVGGQGLDTIYV. CDR3 nucleotide sequence: TGTGCCAGCAGCGTAGGGGGACAGGGGCTAGACACCATATATGTT. J is TRBJ1-3 and V is TRBV9; 10 bases agree with TRBD1. The CDR3 runs 15 residues. Germline V lookup: CDR1 SGDLS, CDR2 YYNGEE. Trimming cost V 0 bases and J 8 bases; bases outside gene matches: 5.

This chain uses TRBV7-2 with TRBJ1-6; TRBD1 agrees at 8 bases. The CDR3 spans 17 residues. Looked up from germline, CDR1 is SGHTA and CDR2 is FQGNSA. Trimming took 5 bases from V and 9 from J; bases not matched to a gene: 15. CDR3 coding DNA: TGTGCCAGCAGCCCCGGACAGGGAGGGGGTGGGCCTTCACCCCTCCACTTT. This codes for CASSPGQGGGGPSPLHF.

This clone counts as large. V usage is TRBV9 and J usage is TRBJ1-6; 7 nucleotides agree with TRBD1. In germline, CDR1 is SGDLS, CDR2 YYNGEE. Trimming removed 3 bases from V and 7 bases from J; junction bases left unmatched: 10. This CDR3 is 16 amino acids long. The CDR3 loop reads CASSEQIQGDNSPLHF. CDR3 nucleotides: TGTGCCAGCAGCGAACAGATCCAGGGGGACAATTCACCCCTCCACTTT.

This chain uses TRBV7-3 with TRBJ1-5; D ambiguous. V lost 2 bases and J lost 9, with 11 bases in between. The CDR3 extends over 13 amino acids. Germline V gene sequence: CDR1 SGHTA, CDR2 FQGTGA. The CDR3 DNA follows: TGTGCCAGCAGCTTAGGGCCATCCCGGCCCCAGCATTTT. Encoded protein: CASSLGPSRPQHF.

The CDR3 here is CASSWGTGELFF. CDR3 DNA sequence: TGTGCCAGTAGTTGGGGGACCGGGGAGCTGTTTTTT. This chain joins TRBV19 and TRBJ2-2; D assignment may be TRBD1 or TRBD2 (5 bases each). CDR3 size: 12 residues. The germline V gene encodes CDR1 LNHDA and CDR2 SQIVND (reference sequence). Trimming took off 5 bases at V and 5 bases at J, with 6 bases between the two ends.

The chain recombines TRBV6-1 with TRBJ1-2; D is possibly TRBD1 (5 bases). V was shortened by 4 bases and J by 8 bases, with 14 bases between the two germline ends. Germline V gene data show CDR1 as MNHNS and CDR2 as SASEGT. The CDR3 is 13 residues long. CDR3 sequence (DNA): TGTGCCAGCAGTGGAATAGCAGGGAACGGCTACACCTTC. It codes for CASSGIAGNGYTF.

The chain has TRBV5-1 and TRBJ2-7; 8 bases line up with TRBD1. The J segment lost 3 bases and the V segment lost 1 base, leaving 3 bases of the junction unmatched. The CDR3 has 14 residues. The germline CDR1 and CDR2 sequences are SGHRS and YFSETQ. CDR3 amino acids: CASSLSGGNYEQYF. The CDR3 nucleotides are TGCGCCAGCAGCTTGTCAGGGGGCAACTACGAGCAGTACTTC.

This rearrangement joins TRBV9 to TRBJ1-3; 10 positions agree with TRBD1. From germline, CDR1 is SGDLS and CDR2 YYNGEE. This CDR3 has 15 amino acids. The V segment lost 0 bases and the J segment 8 bases; nucleotides outside the gene matches: 5. The CDR3 bases are TGTGCCAGCAGCGTAGGGGGACAGGGGCTAGACACCATATATTTT. It yields the protein CASSVGGQGLDTIYF.

The rearrangement joins TRBV7-9 to TRBJ1-1, with a weak D call TRBD1 (5 bases). V lost 1 base to trimming and J lost 11 bases, with 14 bases between them. Germline V gene data show CDR1 as SEHNR and CDR2 as FQNEAQ (reference sequence). The length of the CDR3 is 13 residues. CDR3 coding DNA: TGTGCCAGCAGCTTAGGTTTCACAGGTGATGCTTTCTTT. Residues: CASSLGFTGDAFF. The full variable domain, with the rest looked up from reference TRBV7-9 and TRBJ1-1, is DTGVSQNPRHKITKRGQNVTFRCDPISEHNRLYWYRQTLGQGPEFLTYFQNEAQLEKSRLLSDRFSAERPKGSFSTLEIQRTEQGDSAMYLCASSLGFTGDAFFGQGTRLTVV.

This clone was found once. This rearrangement joins TRBV28 to TRBJ1-5; a possible D gene is TRBD1 (6 bases). V was cut by 7 bases and J by 4 bases, with 11 bases left in between. In germline, CDR1 is MDHEN, CDR2 SYDVKM. The CDR3 contains 13 residues. CDR3 sequence: CASNTDRNQPQHF. The CDR3 coding sequence is TGTGCCAGCAACACCGACAGGAATCAGCCCCAGCATTTT.

The chain combines TRBV5-1 with TRBJ1-3; 10 bases match TRBD1. The V segment lost 4 bases and the J segment 6 bases; nucleotides outside the gene matches: 4. This CDR3 is 14 amino acids long. Germline lookup yields CDR1 SGHRS and CDR2 YFSETQ. The CDR3 DNA reads as TGCGCCAGCAGCGGGGGACAGGGGACAAACACCATATATTTT. Translated: CASSGGQGTNTIYF.

The CDR3, as DNA: TGTGCCAGCAGCTTCGGACAGTACAATGAGCAGTTCTTC. Protein: CASSFGQYNEQFF. The V and J genes are TRBV5-6 and TRBJ2-1; weak D call: TRBD1 (6 bases). Germline V gene data show CDR1 as SGHDT and CDR2 as YYEEEE. The CDR3 is 13 residues long. V was shortened by 2 bases and J by 4 bases, with 7 bases between the two germline ends.

CDR3 sequence: CASSLGSTDTQYF. The CDR3 DNA is TGTGCCAGCAGCTTAGGGTCCACAGATACGCAGTATTTT. J is TRBJ2-3 and V is TRBV5-6, with D unclear. The CDR3 totals 13 residues. Trimming cost V 2 bases and J 2 bases, with 6 bases left between them. CDR1 is SGHDT, CDR2 YYEEEE, per germline.

V usage is TRBV5-5 and J usage is TRBJ1-2; perhaps TRBD1 as D (6 bases). Germline V gene lookup returns CDR1 SGHKS and CDR2 YYEKEE (reference sequence). This CDR3 is 15 amino acids long. Between the trimmed V and J ends, which lost 1 base and 3 bases, there was a span of 13 bases. CDR3 region: CASSLQTGLYYGYTF. The CDR3 nucleotides read TGTGCCAGCAGCTTGCAGACAGGACTCTACTATGGCTACACCTTC.